A selection of T cell receptor beta chains follows, all from one sample in a study of blood T cell repertoires in COVID-19. This table comes from immunoSEQ multiplex PCR, and its TCRdb copy is limited to in-frame clones, with some not included. Of some 130,000 clones listed, approximately 89% are singletons. The material sequenced was peripheral blood. The source of these receptors is a woman aged 70-85 years with COVID-19, enrolled during active disease. The CDR3 runs from the conserved cysteine through the conserved F or W. D genes are given only for firm matches. Size is omitted from some rows. Given values are once, few, many or a class for expanded clones.

.	TRBV10-2	TRBD2	TRBJ2-7	CASSLSSPGLAGTQYF	TGCGCCAGCAGTCTCTCCTCCCCGGGACTAGCGGGGACGCAGTACTTC
few	TRBV19	TRBD2	TRBJ2-1	CASSSSGGVNEQFF	TGTGCCAGTAGCTCTAGCGGGGGGGTGAATGAGCAGTTCTTC
.	TRBV28	TRBD1	TRBJ2-1	CASRGDRAYNEQFF	TGTGCCAGCAGAGGGGACAGGGCCTACAATGAGCAGTTCTTC
.	TRBV2	.	TRBJ1-5	CASSGEDNQPQHF	TGTGCCAGCAGTGGTGAGGATAATCAGCCCCAGCATTTT
.	TRBV6-5	.	TRBJ2-3	CASSILDSSTDTQYF	TGTGCCAGCAGTATACTAGACTCAAGCACAGATACGCAGTATTTT
.	TRBV5-6	.	TRBJ2-1	CASSPDKGEQFF	TGTGCCAGCAGCCCGGACAAGGGGGAGCAGTTCTTC
.	TRBV3-1/TRBV3-2	.	TRBJ1-6	CASSQKIPGHINNSPLHF	TGTGCCAGCAGCCAGAAAATACCGGGACACATAAATAATTCACCCCTCCACTTT
.	TRBV7-8	.	TRBJ1-5	CASSLGEGGRLNQPQHF	TGTGCCAGCAGCTTAGGGGAGGGGGGGCGGTTGAATCAGCCCCAGCATTTT
.	TRBV10-3	.	TRBJ2-2	CAIKGLPPGELFF	TGTGCCATCAAGGGGCTTCCCCCCGGGGAGCTGTTTTTT
.	TRBV6-5	.	TRBJ1-3	CASSTTGASGNTIYF	TGTGCCAGCAGTACAACAGGAGCCTCTGGAAACACCATATATTTT
.	TRBV6-2/TRBV6-3	.	TRBJ1-3	CASSQNRVSGNTIYF	TGTGCCAGCAGCCAAAACCGGGTCTCTGGAAACACCATATATTTT
.	TRBV2	.	TRBJ2-5	CASKGGETQYF	TGTGCCAGCAAGGGGGGGGAGACCCAGTACTTC
.	TRBV2	.	TRBJ1-3	CASTEIRGSGNTIYF	TGTGCCAGCACCGAGATCAGGGGTTCTGGAAACACCATATATTTT
.	TRBV2	.	TRBJ1-6	CASILISPSPLHF	TGTGCCAGCATCTTAATAAGCCCCTCACCCCTCCACTTT
.	TRBV21-1	.	TRBJ2-4	CASMGQGTKNIQYF	TGTGCCTCCATGGGACAGGGGACCAAAAACATTCAGTACTTC
.	TRBV4-2	.	TRBJ2-6	CASSQDSSGANVLTF	TGTGCCAGCAGCCAAGACAGCTCTGGGGCCAACGTCCTGACTTTC
.	TRBV10-2	.	TRBJ1-3	CASRGDVNTIYF	TGCGCCAGCCGGGGGGATGTAAACACCATATATTTT
few	TRBV5-1	.	TRBJ1-1	CASSQGRGGSGAFF	TGCGCCAGCAGTCAAGGGAGGGGCGGTTCCGGGGCTTTCTTT
.	TRBV12-5	TRBD2	TRBJ2-3	CASGYSTSSDTQYF	TGTGCTAGTGGTTACTCGACTAGCTCAGATACGCAGTATTTT
once	TRBV28	.	TRBJ1-1	CASSFRPTAQGTEAFF	TGTGCCAGCAGTTTCCGACCTACCGCGCAGGGCACTGAAGCTTTCTTT
.	TRBV21-1	.	TRBJ2-1	CASSPRYRLRLANNEQFF	TGTGCCAGCAGCCCACGCTATCGACTGAGACTAGCAAACAATGAGCAGTTCTTC
once	TRBV5-1	.	TRBJ1-1	CASSFKGDTEAFF	TGCGCCAGCAGCTTTAAAGGGGACACTGAAGCTTTCTTT
many	TRBV7-9	.	TRBJ2-7	CASSSASSYEQYF	TGTGCCAGCAGCTCGGCTAGCTCCTACGAGCAGTACTTC
.	TRBV11-2	.	TRBJ1-2	CASTLSHGYGYTF	TGTGCCAGCACACTATCACATGGTTATGGCTACACCTTC
few	TRBV7-2	.	TRBJ1-2	CASSLARGGGLYGYTF	TGTGCCAGCAGCTTAGCGCGAGGGGGGGGCCTCTATGGCTACACCTTC
once	TRBV15	.	TRBJ1-4	CATSRGHSTTNEKLFF	TGTGCCACCAGCAGAGGACATTCAACAACTAATGAAAAACTGTTTTTT
.	TRBV24-1	TRBD1	TRBJ1-1	CATAGQGAGEAFF	TGTGCCACCGCGGGACAGGGGGCAGGTGAAGCTTTCTTT
.	TRBV18	TRBD2	TRBJ2-1	CASSPGLAGELEQFF	TGTGCCAGCTCACCTGGACTAGCGGGGGAGTTAGAGCAGTTCTTC
.	TRBV7-9	TRBD1	TRBJ2-1	CASSLWTGTGFNEQFF	TGTGCCAGCAGCCTTTGGACCGGGACAGGGTTCAATGAGCAGTTCTTC
.	TRBV12-3/TRBV12-4	.	TRBJ1-2	CASSPGYGYTF	TGTGCCAGCAGCCCCGGGTATGGCTACACCTTC
.	TRBV2	TRBD2	TRBJ2-1	CASSEKTSGGYNEQFF	TGTGCCAGCAGTGAAAAGACTAGCGGGGGGTACAATGAGCAGTTCTTC
.	TRBV2	.	TRBJ2-3	CASSVASTDTQYF	TGTGCCAGCAGTGTGGCTAGCACAGATACGCAGTATTTT
.	TRBV5-1	.	TRBJ1-2	CASSVQGDGYTF	TGCGCCAGCAGCGTACAGGGAGACGGCTACACCTTC
.	TRBV6-5	TRBD1	TRBJ1-5	CASNPDRAGQPQHF	TGTGCCAGCAACCCGGACAGGGCGGGTCAGCCCCAGCATTTT
.	TRBV19	TRBD1	TRBJ2-2	CASSVDRGDTGELFF	TGTGCCAGTAGTGTCGACAGGGGAGACACCGGGGAGCTGTTTTTT
.	TRBV7-3	TRBD1	TRBJ2-2	CASSLDRASTGELFF	TGTGCCAGCAGCTTAGACAGGGCGAGCACCGGGGAGCTGTTTTTT
.	TRBV11-2	.	TRBJ1-4	CASSVRGISNEKLFF	TGTGCCAGCAGCGTCAGGGGAATTTCTAATGAAAAACTGTTTTTT
.	TRBV30	.	TRBJ1-1	CAWQTVTNTEAFF	TGTGCCTGGCAGACAGTTACGAACACTGAAGCTTTCTTT
few	TRBV15	TRBD2	TRBJ2-1	CATHPGSSGGFYNEQFF	TGTGCCACCCATCCGGGATCTAGCGGGGGGTTCTACAATGAGCAGTTCTTC
.	TRBV19	.	TRBJ1-5	CASSPRVKEQPQHF	TGTGCCAGTAGCCCGCGGGTGAAGGAGCAGCCCCAGCATTTT
.	TRBV18	.	TRBJ2-5	CASRRDSEETQYF	TGTGCCAGCCGGCGGGACTCGGAAGAGACCCAGTACTTC
.	TRBV7-9	.	TRBJ2-3	CASSPRRRNLQYF	TGTGCCAGCAGCCCCCGAAGGCGGAATCTGCAGTATTTT
once	TRBV5-1	TRBD1	TRBJ1-1	CASSKRGLNTEAFF	TGCGCCAGCAGCAAGAGGGGGCTTAACACTGAAGCTTTCTTT
once	TRBV5-1	TRBD2	TRBJ2-2	CASSFLAGSPSGELFF	TGCGCCAGCAGCTTCCTAGCGGGGAGCCCTTCCGGGGAGCTGTTTTTT
.	TRBV25-1	.	TRBJ1-3	CASSESLATGNTIYF	TGTGCCAGCAGTGAATCCCTGGCAACAGGAAACACCATATATTTT
.	TRBV6-4	.	TRBJ1-1	CASSDGPENTEAFF	TGTGCCAGCAGTGACGGGCCGGAGAACACTGAAGCTTTCTTT
.	TRBV5-1	.	TRBJ1-4	CASSLAGSTEKLFF	TGCGCCAGCAGCTTGGCCGGGTCTACAGAAAAACTGTTTTTT
.	TRBV30	.	TRBJ1-4	CAWSVLSEKLFF	TGTGCCTGGAGTGTACTCTCTGAAAAACTGTTTTTT
.	TRBV5-1	.	TRBJ1-2	CASSREAGSYGYTF	TGCGCCAGCAGCCGCGAGGCCGGAAGCTATGGCTACACCTTC
.	TRBV5-1	TRBD2	TRBJ2-1	CASSPLAGSNNEQFF	TGCGCCAGCAGCCCCCTAGCGGGGTCCAACAATGAGCAGTTCTTC